Below, 2 T cell receptor beta chains from the same sample are listed, as sequenced in a study of T-cell reconstitution after alpha-beta-depleted transplantation in children. The authors prepared the TCRbeta library with unique molecular identifiers. Using its own MiXCR run on the PCR reads, TCRdb lists one record per CDR3 protein. The data hold 700,000 to 850,000 distinct CDR3 sequences, with 15% to 20% observed a single time. Sequencing used PBMCs, mostly from graft donor cells, obtained 360 days after TCRalphabeta/CD19-depleted stem cell transplant. Receptors originate from a male patient under 18 who had a stem cell transplant for acute lymphoblastic leukemia, so the T cells may come from the graft donor.

CDR3 loop: CASSSGTAGANVLTF. DNA for the CDR3: TGTGCCAGCAGCTCCGGGACAGCAGGGGCCAACGTCCTGACTTTC. The rearrangement joins TRBV7-9 to TRBJ2-6; 7 positions agree with TRBD1. There are 15 residues in the CDR3. J was trimmed by 4 bases and V by 4 bases; bases with no gene match: 4. From germline, CDR1 is SEHNR and CDR2 FQNEAQ (reference sequence). Based on the CDR3 plus reference TRBV7-9 and TRBJ2-6, the full variable domain is DTGVSQNPRHKITKRGQNVTFRCDPISEHNRLYWYRQTLGQGPEFLTYFQNEAQLEKSRLLSDRFSAERPKGSFSTLEIQRTEQGDSAMYLCASSSGTAGANVLTFGAGSRLTVL.

The chain links TRBV27 to TRBJ2-7, with TRBD2 matching 12 bases. Germline V gene data show CDR1 as MNHEY and CDR2 as SMNVEV (reference sequence). Losses at the gene ends were 3 bases for V and 6 bases for J; bases not matched to a gene: 6. The CDR3 has 15 amino acids. CDR3 residues: CASSFRPSGRAEQYF. The CDR3 DNA follows: TGTGCCAGCAGTTTTAGGCCTAGCGGGAGGGCCGAGCAGTACTTC.